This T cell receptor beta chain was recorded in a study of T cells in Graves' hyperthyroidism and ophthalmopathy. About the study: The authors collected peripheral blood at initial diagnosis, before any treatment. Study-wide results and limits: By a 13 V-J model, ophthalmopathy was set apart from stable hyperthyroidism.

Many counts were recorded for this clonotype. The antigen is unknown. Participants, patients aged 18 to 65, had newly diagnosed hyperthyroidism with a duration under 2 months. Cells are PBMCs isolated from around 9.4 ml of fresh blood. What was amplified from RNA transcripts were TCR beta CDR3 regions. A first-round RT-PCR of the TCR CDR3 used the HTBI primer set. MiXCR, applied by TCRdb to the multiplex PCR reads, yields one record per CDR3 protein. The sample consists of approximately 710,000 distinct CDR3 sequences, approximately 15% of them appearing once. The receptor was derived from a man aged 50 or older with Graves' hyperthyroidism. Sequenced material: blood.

The CDR3 DNA sequence: TGTGCCAGCAGTCCTTCCGGGATCAATAACTATGGCTACACCTTC. This translates into CASSPSGINNYGYTF. The rearrangement joins TRBV12-3 or TRBV12-4 to TRBJ1-2, with D unresolved. This CDR3 comprises 15 residues. The V and J ends lost 5 bases and 1 base respectively, with 14 bases between them.